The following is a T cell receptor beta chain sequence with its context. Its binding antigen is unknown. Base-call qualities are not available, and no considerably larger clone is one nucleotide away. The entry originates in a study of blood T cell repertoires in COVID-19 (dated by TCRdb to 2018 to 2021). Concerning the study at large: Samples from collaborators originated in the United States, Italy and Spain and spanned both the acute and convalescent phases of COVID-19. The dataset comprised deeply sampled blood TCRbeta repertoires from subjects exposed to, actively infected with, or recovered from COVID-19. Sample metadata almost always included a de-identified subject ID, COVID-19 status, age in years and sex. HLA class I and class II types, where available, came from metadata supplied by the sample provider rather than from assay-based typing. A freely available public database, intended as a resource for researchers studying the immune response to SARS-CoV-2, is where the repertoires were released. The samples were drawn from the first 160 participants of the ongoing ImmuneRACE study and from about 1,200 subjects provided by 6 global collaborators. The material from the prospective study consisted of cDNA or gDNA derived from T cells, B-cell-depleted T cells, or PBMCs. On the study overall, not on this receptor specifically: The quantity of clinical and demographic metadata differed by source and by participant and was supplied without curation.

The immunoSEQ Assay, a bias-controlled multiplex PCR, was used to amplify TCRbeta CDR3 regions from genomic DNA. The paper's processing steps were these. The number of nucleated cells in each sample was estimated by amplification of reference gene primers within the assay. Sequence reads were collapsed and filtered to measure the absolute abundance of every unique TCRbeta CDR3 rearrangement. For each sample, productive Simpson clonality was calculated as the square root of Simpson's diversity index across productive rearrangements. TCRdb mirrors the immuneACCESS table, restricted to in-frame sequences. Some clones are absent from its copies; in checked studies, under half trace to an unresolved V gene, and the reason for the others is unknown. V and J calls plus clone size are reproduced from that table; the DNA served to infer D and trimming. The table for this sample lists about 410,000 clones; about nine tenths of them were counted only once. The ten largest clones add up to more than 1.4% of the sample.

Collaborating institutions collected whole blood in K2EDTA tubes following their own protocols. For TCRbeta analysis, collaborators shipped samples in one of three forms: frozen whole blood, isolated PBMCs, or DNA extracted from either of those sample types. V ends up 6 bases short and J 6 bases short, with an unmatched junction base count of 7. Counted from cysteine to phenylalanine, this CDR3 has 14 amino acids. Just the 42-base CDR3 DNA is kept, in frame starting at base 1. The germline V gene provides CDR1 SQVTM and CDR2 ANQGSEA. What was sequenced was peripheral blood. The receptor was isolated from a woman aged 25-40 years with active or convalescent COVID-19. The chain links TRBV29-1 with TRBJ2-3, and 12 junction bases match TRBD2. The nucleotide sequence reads TGCAGCGTCCGACTAGCGGGAGCTGGGGATACGCAGTATTTT. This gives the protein CSVRLAGAGDTQYF.